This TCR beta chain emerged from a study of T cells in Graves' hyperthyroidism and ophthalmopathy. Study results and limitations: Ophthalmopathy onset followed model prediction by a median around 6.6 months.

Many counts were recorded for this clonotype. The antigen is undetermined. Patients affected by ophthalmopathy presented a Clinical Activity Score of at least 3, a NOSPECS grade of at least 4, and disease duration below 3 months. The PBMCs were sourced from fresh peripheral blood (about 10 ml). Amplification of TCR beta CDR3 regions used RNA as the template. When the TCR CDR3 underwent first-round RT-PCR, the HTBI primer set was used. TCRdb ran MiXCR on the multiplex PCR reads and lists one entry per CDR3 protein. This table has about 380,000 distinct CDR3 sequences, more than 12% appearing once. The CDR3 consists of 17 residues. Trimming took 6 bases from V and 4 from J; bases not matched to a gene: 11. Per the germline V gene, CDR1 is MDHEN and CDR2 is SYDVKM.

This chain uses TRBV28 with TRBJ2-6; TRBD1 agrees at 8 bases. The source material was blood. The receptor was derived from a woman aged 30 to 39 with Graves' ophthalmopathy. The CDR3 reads CASSKPGGGSGANVLTF. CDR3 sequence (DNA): TGTGCCAGCAGCAAACCAGGGGGCGGATCCGGGGCCAACGTCCTGACTTTC.